Listed below are T cell receptor beta chains from one sample, sequenced in a study of Graves' ophthalmopathy and Graves' hyperthyroidism. Each CDR3 protein is one row after TCRdb ran MiXCR on the multiplex PCR reads. The table lists about 210,000 distinct CDR3 sequences, approximately 28% of them singletons. Sequenced sample: peripheral blood. These receptors were taken from a man aged 45-65 years with Graves' ophthalmopathy. The CDR3 runs from the conserved cysteine through the conserved F or W. D genes are given only for firm matches. The size of a clone is reported for some rows only, either as once, few or many, or as a class for expanded clones.

clone_size: many
d_call: .
j_call: TRBJ2-4
v_call: TRBV29-1
cdr3_aa: CSVDISKNIQYF
cdr3_nt: TGCAGCGTTGATATTTCCAAAAACATTCAGTACTTC

clone_size: many
d_call: .
j_call: TRBJ1-1
v_call: TRBV6-5
cdr3_aa: CASSYPRSMNTEAFF
cdr3_nt: TGTGCCAGCAGTTACCCCAGATCCATGAACACTGAAGCTTTCTTT

clone_size: many
d_call: .
j_call: TRBJ2-2
v_call: TRBV19
cdr3_aa: CASTDDSLTGELFF
cdr3_nt: TGTGCCAGTACTGACGACAGCCTCACCGGGGAGCTGTTTTTT

clone_size: .
d_call: .
j_call: TRBJ1-2
v_call: TRBV6-2/TRBV6-3
cdr3_aa: CASSPLWSGDGYTF
cdr3_nt: TGTGCCAGCAGTCCCCTTTGGTCAGGGGATGGCTACACCTTC

clone_size: once
d_call: TRBD2
j_call: TRBJ2-5
v_call: TRBV6-2/TRBV6-3
cdr3_aa: CASSYSEREGPETQYF
cdr3_nt: TGTGCCAGCAGTTACTCGGAGCGGGAGGGCCCAGAGACCCAGTACTTC

clone_size: .
d_call: TRBD1
j_call: TRBJ2-7
v_call: TRBV9
cdr3_aa: CASGGQGAFHEQYF
cdr3_nt: TGTGCCAGCGGTGGACAGGGGGCTTTTCACGAGCAGTACTTC

clone_size: .
d_call: .
j_call: TRBJ1-1
v_call: TRBV25-1
cdr3_aa: CASRTDGSGAFF
cdr3_nt: TGTGCCAGCAGGACGGACGGATCAGGGGCTTTCTTT

clone_size: .
d_call: .
j_call: TRBJ1-2
v_call: TRBV27
cdr3_aa: CASSLDRGRYGYTF
cdr3_nt: TGTGCCAGCAGTTTAGACCGGGGGCGGTATGGCTACACCTTC

clone_size: .
d_call: .
j_call: TRBJ1-2
v_call: TRBV6-2/TRBV6-3
cdr3_aa: CASSALRGYCYTF
cdr3_nt: TGTGCCAGCAGTGCCCTGCGGGGTTATTGCTACACCTTC

clone_size: .
d_call: .
j_call: TRBJ1-2
v_call: TRBV19
cdr3_aa: CASSAYDPGYTF
cdr3_nt: TGTGCCAGTAGCGCCTACGACCCTGGCTACACCTTC

clone_size: many
d_call: TRBD1
j_call: TRBJ2-7
v_call: TRBV7-6
cdr3_aa: CASSARDREGLEQYF
cdr3_nt: TGTGCCAGCAGCGCCAGGGACAGGGAAGGGCTCGAGCAGTACTTC

clone_size: many
d_call: .
j_call: TRBJ2-7
v_call: TRBV25-1
cdr3_aa: CASSEYSRGDEQYF
cdr3_nt: TGTGCCAGCAGTGAATATAGCAGGGGGGACGAGCAGTACTTC

clone_size: .
d_call: TRBD1
j_call: TRBJ1-1
v_call: TRBV10-3
cdr3_aa: CAIRALDRADTEAFF
cdr3_nt: TGTGCCATCAGAGCCTTAGACAGGGCGGACACTGAAGCTTTCTTT

clone_size: .
d_call: TRBD2
j_call: TRBJ2-5
v_call: TRBV20-1
cdr3_aa: CSATTGTSGSEVETQYF
cdr3_nt: TGCAGTGCTACCACCGGGACTAGCGGGAGTGAAGTAGAGACCCAGTACTTC

clone_size: many
d_call: .
j_call: TRBJ2-7
v_call: TRBV6-5
cdr3_aa: CASSYSNALYEQYF
cdr3_nt: TGTGCCAGCAGTTACTCGAACGCCCTCTACGAGCAGTACTTC

clone_size: many
d_call: TRBD2
j_call: TRBJ2-2
v_call: TRBV10-3
cdr3_aa: CAISESLAGDTGELFF
cdr3_nt: TGTGCCATCAGTGAGTCCCTAGCGGGGGACACCGGGGAGCTGTTTTTT

clone_size: .
d_call: TRBD2
j_call: TRBJ2-4
v_call: TRBV28
cdr3_aa: CASSPTWGGEAKNIQYF
cdr3_nt: TGTGCCAGCAGCCCGACCTGGGGGGGGGAAGCCAAAAACATTCAGTACTTC

clone_size: many
d_call: TRBD1
j_call: TRBJ1-1
v_call: TRBV5-1
cdr3_aa: CASSTDRAVNTEAFF
cdr3_nt: TGCGCCAGCAGCACCGACAGGGCAGTGAACACTGAAGCTTTCTTT

clone_size: many
d_call: TRBD1
j_call: TRBJ2-2
v_call: TRBV6-1
cdr3_aa: CASSGRQGLNTGELFF
cdr3_nt: TGTGCCAGCAGTGGTCGACAGGGGCTCAACACCGGGGAGCTGTTTTTT

clone_size: many
d_call: .
j_call: TRBJ2-7
v_call: TRBV2
cdr3_aa: CASSTRLASYEQYF
cdr3_nt: TGTGCCAGCAGTACTCGACTGGCCTCCTACGAGCAGTACTTC

clone_size: once
d_call: TRBD1
j_call: TRBJ1-1
v_call: TRBV7-8
cdr3_aa: CASSPRTGDRGLVAFF
cdr3_nt: TGTGCCAGCAGCCCTCGGACAGGGGATCGTGGTCTGGTAGCTTTCTTT

clone_size: few
d_call: .
j_call: TRBJ2-5
v_call: TRBV6-1
cdr3_aa: CAARLPSETQYF
cdr3_nt: TGTGCCGCCCGGCTCCCGTCGGAGACCCAGTACTTC

clone_size: many
d_call: .
j_call: TRBJ1-5
v_call: TRBV6-4
cdr3_aa: CASSDLSQGRGSNQPQHF
cdr3_nt: TGTGCCAGCAGTGACCTCTCCCAGGGGCGAGGTAGCAATCAGCCCCAGCATTTT

clone_size: .
d_call: .
j_call: TRBJ1-6
v_call: TRBV7-2
cdr3_aa: CASTPTANSPLHF
cdr3_nt: TGTGCCAGCACCCCCACGGCCAATTCACCCCTCCACTTT

clone_size: many
d_call: .
j_call: TRBJ2-2
v_call: TRBV30
cdr3_aa: CAWSVLSPVPGELFF
cdr3_nt: TGTGCCTGGAGTGTACTTTCCCCAGTTCCCGGGGAGCTGTTTTTT

clone_size: .
d_call: .
j_call: TRBJ2-7
v_call: TRBV28
cdr3_aa: CASIPVGAYEQYF
cdr3_nt: TGTGCCAGCATCCCAGTCGGGGCATACGAGCAGTACTTC

clone_size: many
d_call: .
j_call: TRBJ2-3
v_call: TRBV15
cdr3_aa: CATSTQRAMDTQYF
cdr3_nt: TGTGCCACCAGTACCCAGCGGGCGATGGATACGCAGTATTTT

clone_size: many
d_call: .
j_call: TRBJ2-5
v_call: TRBV24-1
cdr3_aa: CTTGQGETQYF
cdr3_nt: TGTACCACCGGCCAGGGAGAGACCCAGTACTTC

clone_size: many
d_call: .
j_call: TRBJ1-1
v_call: TRBV11-2
cdr3_aa: CASSLSLVANTEAFF
cdr3_nt: TGTGCCAGCAGCTTATCCCTCGTGGCTAACACTGAAGCTTTCTTT

clone_size: many
d_call: TRBD2
j_call: TRBJ2-5
v_call: TRBV6-1
cdr3_aa: CASSRTLASGSMETQYF
cdr3_nt: TGTGCCAGCAGTCGAACCCTGGCTAGCGGGAGTATGGAGACCCAGTACTTC

clone_size: many
d_call: .
j_call: TRBJ2-5
v_call: TRBV6-2/TRBV6-3
cdr3_aa: CASSRGRGRETQYF
cdr3_nt: TGTGCCAGCAGTCGGGGGAGAGGGCGAGAGACCCAGTACTTC

clone_size: many
d_call: .
j_call: TRBJ2-5
v_call: TRBV28
cdr3_aa: CASSPKERYQETQYF
cdr3_nt: TGTGCCAGCAGTCCCAAAGAGAGGTACCAAGAGACCCAGTACTTC

clone_size: .
d_call: TRBD1
j_call: TRBJ1-6
v_call: TRBV27
cdr3_aa: CASRASRGRSPLHF
cdr3_nt: TGTGCCAGCCGCGCATCGAGGGGGCGGTCACCCCTCCACTTT

clone_size: many
d_call: TRBD1
j_call: TRBJ2-7
v_call: TRBV6-2/TRBV6-3
cdr3_aa: CASSYVGQGYSEQYF
cdr3_nt: TGTGCCAGCAGTTACGTGGGACAGGGATACAGCGAGCAGTACTTC

clone_size: few
d_call: .
j_call: TRBJ2-3
v_call: TRBV10-3
cdr3_aa: CAIPNSGDTQYF
cdr3_nt: TGTGCCATCCCGAATTCGGGAGATACGCAGTATTTT

clone_size: many
d_call: .
j_call: TRBJ2-2
v_call: TRBV7-2
cdr3_aa: CASSLAGAWTGELFF
cdr3_nt: TGTGCCAGCAGCTTAGCCGGGGCATGGACCGGGGAGCTGTTTTTT

clone_size: many
d_call: TRBD1
j_call: TRBJ2-2
v_call: TRBV13
cdr3_aa: CASSSHTGGSRAGELFF
cdr3_nt: TGTGCCAGCAGCTCACATACAGGGGGCTCGCGAGCCGGGGAGCTGTTTTTT

clone_size: many
d_call: .
j_call: TRBJ2-1
v_call: TRBV6-2/TRBV6-3
cdr3_aa: CASSNRGGASSYNEQFF
cdr3_nt: TGTGCCAGCAGTAACCGAGGGGGTGCAAGCTCCTACAATGAGCAGTTCTTC

clone_size: many
d_call: .
j_call: TRBJ1-1
v_call: TRBV12-3/TRBV12-4
cdr3_aa: CASSLSSGREAFF
cdr3_nt: TGTGCCAGCAGTTTAAGTTCTGGTCGTGAAGCTTTCTTT

clone_size: .
d_call: TRBD2
j_call: TRBJ2-2
v_call: TRBV18
cdr3_aa: CASSPRQSGGNTGELFF
cdr3_nt: TGTGCCAGCTCACCACGGCAGAGCGGGGGGAACACCGGGGAGCTGTTTTTT

clone_size: many
d_call: TRBD2
j_call: TRBJ2-6
v_call: TRBV12-3/TRBV12-4
cdr3_aa: CASSLRGGTGANVLTF
cdr3_nt: TGTGCCAGCAGTTTAAGGGGAGGGACTGGGGCCAACGTCCTGACTTTC

clone_size: .
d_call: TRBD2
j_call: TRBJ2-5
v_call: TRBV5-5
cdr3_aa: CASRSGLGTEETQYF
cdr3_nt: TGTGCCAGCAGATCGGGACTAGGCACGGAAGAGACCCAGTACTTC

clone_size: .
d_call: .
j_call: TRBJ1-2
v_call: TRBV29-1
cdr3_aa: CSVGLGTQYGYTF
cdr3_nt: TGCAGCGTTGGGTTAGGGACTCAGTATGGCTACACCTTC